This record concerns one T cell receptor (beta chain) sequence. The entry originates in a study of blood T cell repertoires in COVID-19. Whole-study context: PBMCs, B-cell-depleted T cells, or T cells were the source of the cDNA or gDNA that made up the material.

Study processing details: Estimation of nucleated cell counts was performed using reference gene primer amplification. Profiled with immunoSEQ multiplex PCR; TCRdb holds only in-frame clones, not every one. V, J and clone size derive from that table, while D and trimming were established from the DNA sequence. The top ten clones hold more than 0.75% of a sample with 200,000 to 250,000 clones, around 84% of them seen once. This CDR3 region has 16 residues. Trimming took off 1 base at V and 3 bases at J, with 13 bases between the two ends. CDR1 LNHDA and CDR2 SQIVND come from the germline V gene (reference sequence).

The chain carries TRBV19 and TRBJ2-4, with D possibly being TRBD1 (6 bases). Sequencing was done on a sample of peripheral blood. The receptor was isolated from a man aged 35 to 55 with acute or convalescent COVID-19. CDR3 sequence reads: CASSIVQGFGKNIQYF. The CDR3 DNA reads as TGTGCCAGTAGTATAGTGCAGGGGTTTGGCAAAAACATTCAGTACTTC. Complete variable domain (other parts from reference TRBV19 and TRBJ2-4): DGGITQSPKYLFRKEGQNVTLSCEQNLNHDAMYWYRQDPGQGLRLIYYSQIVNDFQKGDIAEGYSVSREKKESFPLTVTSAQKNPTAFYLCASSIVQGFGKNIQYFGAGTRLSVL.